This T cell receptor (beta chain) comes out of a study of T cell repertoires in cytomegalovirus infection. This clonotype was seen only a few times. The antigen remains unidentified. Between the trimmed V and J ends, which lost 5 bases and 11 bases, there was a span of 10 bases. The CDR3 runs 12 residues. Germline V gene data show CDR1 as SGHTA and CDR2 as FQGNSA. MiXCR, run by TCRdb on the reads, gives a single entry per CDR3 protein. The sample includes approximately 310,000 distinct CDR3 sequences, 20% to 30% of them seen just once. This specimen consisted of cultured PBMCs, obtained from culture after CMV antigen stimulation. The rearrangement joins TRBV7-2 to TRBJ1-6; D gene uncertain. The source of this sequence is a human donor in good health (CMV status not recorded). Some clones in this sample may be carry-over from other donors' samples. DNA for the CDR3: TGTGCCAGCAGCCAGGATTTGCCACCCCTCCACTTT. This sequence encodes CASSQDLPPLHF.